This entry lists 6 T cell receptor beta chains sequenced from one sample in a study of blood T cell repertoires in COVID-19. TCRdb's copy holds only in-frame clones and misses some; the assay was immunoSEQ multiplex PCR. Among about 440,000 clones listed, approximately 89% were seen once. Sequences were obtained from peripheral blood. These receptors all come from a woman aged 45-59 years with COVID-19, enrolled during active disease.

This chain uses TRBV9 with TRBJ2-3, with 8 bases fitting TRBD2. Germline values: CDR1 SGDLS, CDR2 YYNGEE. CDR3 length equals 15 residues. The junction had 10 bases not matched to a gene; V was cut back by 4 bases and J by 6 bases. CDR3 in amino acids: CASSSTRGGRDTQYF. The CDR3 DNA sequence: TGTGCCAGCAGCTCAACCCGGGGGGGGCGGGATACGCAGTATTTT.

The chain links TRBV5-1 to TRBJ1-3, with D maybe TRBD1 (5 bases). Between the trimmed V and J ends, which lost 4 bases and 1 base, there was a span of 12 bases. Germline CDR1 is SGHRS and CDR2 is YFSETQ. The length of the CDR3 is 15 residues. CDR3 sequence (DNA): TGCGCCAGCAGCGCCTGGCAGGGTTCTGGAAACACCATATATTTT. Protein sequence: CASSAWQGSGNTIYF.

V is TRBV27 and J is TRBJ2-3; 9 nucleotides match TRBD2. Germline values: CDR1 MNHEY, CDR2 SMNVEV (reference sequence). The J segment lost 4 bases and the V segment lost 8 bases, leaving 13 bases of the junction unmatched. The CDR3 contains 16 residues. For the CDR3, the DNA is TGTGCCAGCTCCCTAGGCGGGGGGGGAGTGGCAGATACGCAGTATTTT. Translated, it gives CASSLGGGGVADTQYF.

The chain is built from TRBV7-9 and TRBJ1-2, with D possibly being TRBD1 (5 bases). V shed 0 bases and J shed 8 bases, with 10 bases lying between them. CDR1 SEHNR and CDR2 FQNEAQ come from the germline V gene (reference sequence). CDR3 length: 13 amino acids. CDR3 bases: TGTGCCAGCAGCTTAGCTGGGGCGGAGGGCTACACCTTC. Encoded protein: CASSLAGAEGYTF.

About this clone itself: One end of the junction is discordant with germline, which a read error may explain. This rearrangement joins TRBV2 to TRBJ2-3, with D possibly matching TRBD2 (5 bases). This CDR3 spans 15 amino acids. CDR1 and CDR2 (germline): SNHLY, FYNNEI. DNA of the CDR3: TGTGCCAGCAGTGAAGAAGGAGGCAGCATAGATACGCAGTATTTT. As protein: CASSEEGGSIDTQYF.

The chain employs TRBV2 and TRBJ1-2; TRBD1 matches 7 bases. The CDR3 sequence is 13 residues long. Per the germline V gene, CDR1 is SNHLY and CDR2 is FYNNEI. Trimming took 6 bases from V and 7 from J; bases not matched to a gene: 8. CDR3 protein: CASRGDSTGGYTF. CDR3 sequence (DNA): TGTGCCAGCAGGGGGGACAGCACTGGTGGCTACACCTTC.